The 27 T cell receptor beta chains below were found in one sample sequenced in a study of neurological immune-mediated disorders. TCRdb re-called the 5' RACE reads with MiXCR, one entry per CDR3 protein. Here the sample spans 50,000 or so distinct CDR3 sequences, about 3.5% being singletons. Specimen: PBMCs. Receptors originate from a middle-aged man with multiple sclerosis.

This clonotype showed up many times. This sequence joins TRBV24-1 and TRBJ2-1; maybe TRBD1 (5 bases). The length of the CDR3 is 15 residues. V dropped 3 bases and J dropped 0 bases, with 8 bases sitting between them. Per germline, CDR1 KGHDR and CDR2 SFDVKD. DNA of the CDR3: TGTGCCACCAGTGATAACAGGTTCTCCTACAATGAGCAGTTCTTC. This encodes CATSDNRFSYNEQFF.

This clonotype came up many times. The chain recombines TRBV10-3 with TRBJ2-7; possibly TRBD1 for D (5 bases). Germline V gene data show CDR1 as ENHRY and CDR2 as SYGVKD. With 3 bases removed from V and 3 bases from J, the gap between germline ends came to 18 bases. This CDR3 spans 16 amino acids. The CDR3 here is CAISDPQGAGFYEQYF. In DNA, the CDR3 is TGTGCCATCAGTGACCCGCAAGGGGCAGGGTTCTACGAGCAGTACTTC.

This clonotype was seen ten or more times. The chain has TRBV20-1 and TRBJ2-3, with D perhaps TRBD1 (5 bases). The germline CDR1 and CDR2 sequences are DFQATT and SNEGSKA (reference sequence). The CDR3 is made up of 12 amino acids. V shed 1 base and J shed 11 bases, with 13 bases lying between them. The DNA of the CDR3 is TGCAGTGCTAGAGCTAACACCCAGGGGCAGTATTTT. It codes for CSARANTQGQYF.

This clonotype was recorded many times. This chain uses TRBV28 with TRBJ1-4, with no clear D. This CDR3 is 12 amino acids long. V lost 6 bases, J lost 4 bases, and 6 bases lay in between. Per the germline V gene, CDR1 is MDHEN and CDR2 is SYDVKM. CDR3 DNA sequence: TGTGCCAGCAGCCGGGATAATGAAAAACTGTTTTTT. Encoded protein: CASSRDNEKLFF.

The rearrangement uses TRBV7-3 and TRBJ1-1; no definite D call. V dropped 0 bases and J dropped 2 bases, with 7 bases sitting between them. This CDR3 is 14 amino acids long. CDR1 SGHTA and CDR2 FQGTGA come from the germline V gene. DNA for the CDR3: TGTGCCAGCAGCTTAACAGCGGATAACACTGAAGCTTTCTTT. This gives the protein CASSLTADNTEAFF.

This clonotype was observed many times. The chain uses TRBV4-1 and TRBJ2-1; 12 positions agree with TRBD2. V lost 4 bases and J lost 4; bases outside the gene matches: 5. From germline, CDR1 is MGHRA and CDR2 YSYEKL. CDR3 length equals 16 residues. The CDR3 is CASSRETSGGYNEQFF. CDR3 nucleotide sequence: TGCGCCAGCAGCCGGGAGACTAGCGGGGGTTACAATGAGCAGTTCTTC.

Ten or more counts support this clonotype. Written as DNA, the CDR3 is TGCGCCAGCAGCTTGGACAGGGGCAATCAGCCCCAGCATTTT. It is translated as CASSLDRGNQPQHF. This chain joins TRBV5-1 and TRBJ1-5; maybe TRBD1 (6 bases). The ends were cut back, 0 bases at V and 2 bases at J, with 6 bases in the middle. The germline V gene has CDR1 SGHRS and CDR2 YFSETQ. This CDR3 is 14 amino acids long.

This clonotype came up a few times. A read error is possible here, since a much larger clone lies one base away. The chain has TRBV9 and TRBJ2-7; the D is unclear. Trimming removed 3 bases from V and 7 bases from J, with 17 bases in between. CDR3 length equals 14 residues. Looked up from germline, CDR1 is SGDLS and CDR2 is YYNGEE. CDR3 loop: CASSANQNREEQYF. CDR3 bases: TGTGCCAGCAGCGCCAACCAGAACAGAGAAGAGCAGTACTTC.

The sample holds many counts of this clonotype. The J gene is TRBJ2-3, the V gene TRBV12-3 or TRBV12-4; no reliable D call. The CDR3 extends over 12 amino acids. The ends were cut back, 5 bases at V and 1 base at J, with 4 bases in the middle. CDR3 sequence (DNA): TGTGCCAGCAGTCCCCGCACAGATACGCAGTATTTT. Its protein is CASSPRTDTQYF.

This clonotype is medium-sized. The rearrangement links TRBV7-6 to TRBJ2-1, with D unresolved. The CDR3 is made up of 11 amino acids. Germline CDR1 and CDR2: SGHVS and FNYEAQ. Trimming shortened V by 5 bases and J by 13 bases, and 12 bases separated the two germline ends. The CDR3 reads CASSPSGPQFF. The CDR3 bases are TGTGCCAGCAGCCCGTCTGGACCCCAGTTCTTC.

The gene calls are TRBV25-1 and TRBJ2-2, with D tentatively TRBD1 (5 bases). V lost 1 base, J lost 0 bases, and 9 bases lay in between. In germline, CDR1 is MGHDK, CDR2 SYGVNS. CDR3 length: 16 amino acids. The CDR3 spells CASSEWGRPNTGELFF. Written as DNA, the CDR3 is TGTGCCAGCAGTGAATGGGGCAGACCGAACACCGGGGAGCTGTTTTTT.

Many counts were recorded for this clonotype. The chain links TRBV12-3 or TRBV12-4 to TRBJ1-1; 8 nucleotides align to TRBD1. The CDR3 loop spans 15 amino acids. The J segment lost 6 bases and the V segment lost 3 bases, leaving 9 bases of the junction unmatched. CDR3: CASSFPRAGGSEAFF. The DNA of the CDR3 is TGTGCCAGCAGTTTCCCCCGGGCAGGGGGCTCTGAAGCTTTCTTT.

This clonotype was found many times. The chain combines TRBV5-1 with TRBJ1-1; D unresolved. CDR3 length: 13 residues. Germline V lookup: CDR1 SGHRS, CDR2 YFSETQ. Deletions cut 0 bases from V and 5 bases from J, with 8 bases between. The CDR3 bases are TGCGCCAGCAGCTTGGTTGGGGAGACTGAAGCTTTCTTT. Translated: CASSLVGETEAFF.

The V call is TRBV6-6, the J call TRBJ2-2, with D perhaps matching TRBD2 (5 bases). The CDR3 covers 19 residues. Germline-derived CDR1 and CDR2 are MNHNY and SVGAGI (reference sequence). With 0 bases removed from V and 1 base from J, the gap between germline ends came to 18 bases. Here the CDR3 reads CASSYSMDPADMNTGELFF. CDR3 nucleotides: TGTGCCAGCAGTTACTCGATGGATCCAGCGGATATGAACACCGGGGAGCTGTTTTTT.

This clonotype showed up many times. At one of its ends the junction is not consistent with the germline gene, which may arise from a read error. V usage is TRBV5-6 and J usage is TRBJ1-6; the D gene is possibly TRBD1 (6 bases). CDR3 length: 16 residues. In germline, CDR1 is SGHDT, CDR2 YYEEEE. The CDR3 DNA follows: TGTGCCAGCAGCTTCGAAATAGGTGCAGGGGCCTCACCCCTCAACTTT. The encoded protein is CASSFEIGAGASPLNF.

This clonotype appeared many times. The chain recombines TRBV20-1 with TRBJ2-5; 11 nucleotides match TRBD2. Germline-derived CDR1 and CDR2 are DFQATT and SNEGSKA (reference sequence). V gave up 1 base and J gave up 2 bases; unmatched junction bases: 12. This CDR3 contains 18 residues. The CDR3 bases are TGCAGTGCTAGAGCCGACCCTGCTAGCGGGGGGTCACAAGAGACCCAGTACTTC. This sequence encodes CSARADPASGGSQETQYF.

A word on this clonotype: Possible read error: a much larger clone is one base away. V is TRBV18 and J is TRBJ1-5, with unresolved D. Trimming stripped 1 base from V and 1 base from J, with 8 bases between. Germline assignment: CDR1 KGHSH and CDR2 LQKENI. This CDR3 comprises 15 residues. The CDR3 protein is CASSPQEKSNQPQHF. The CDR3, as DNA: TGTGCCAGCTCACCACAGGAGAAAAGCAATCAGCCCCAGCATTTT.

This clonotype was counted at least ten times. This sequence joins TRBV4-1 and TRBJ2-7; D is uncertain. Looked up from germline, CDR1 is MGHRA and CDR2 is YSYEKL. The CDR3 totals 13 residues. Trimming stripped 5 bases from V and 3 bases from J, with 11 bases between. The CDR3 sequence is CASSTSRFYEQYF. Here the CDR3 DNA reads TGCGCCAGCAGCACTTCTCGGTTCTACGAGCAGTACTTC.

At least ten counts were recorded for this clonotype. The chain uses TRBV19 and TRBJ2-5, with 9 bases matching TRBD2. This CDR3 is 14 amino acids long. Germline values: CDR1 LNHDA, CDR2 SQIVND (reference sequence). The junction had 2 bases not matched to a gene; V was cut back by 4 bases and J by 2 bases. The DNA for the CDR3 is TGTGCCAGTAGTACCGCGGGGGGGCAAGAGACCCAGTACTTC. This translates into CASSTAGGQETQYF.

This clonotype was counted many times. The rearrangement links TRBV15 to TRBJ1-3; D is uncertain. Germline loops: CDR1 LNHNV, CDR2 YYDKDF (reference sequence). V was cut by 6 bases and J by 0 bases, with 3 bases left in between. The CDR3 spans 12 residues. The DNA of the CDR3 is TGTGCCACCAGGCCCTCTGGAAACACCATATATTTT. Its protein is CATRPSGNTIYF. The full variable domain, rest sourced from reference TRBV15 and TRBJ1-3, is DAMVIQNPRYQVTQFGKPVTLSCSQTLNHNVMYWYQQKSSQAPKLLFHYYDKDFNNEADTPDNFQSRRPNTSFCFLDIRSPGLGDTAMYLCATRPSGNTIYFGEGSWLTVV.

This clonotype was counted ten times or more. The V gene is TRBV28, the J gene TRBJ2-7, with 11 bases matching TRBD1. This CDR3 region has 14 residues. Germline loops: CDR1 MDHEN, CDR2 SYDVKM. Germline trimming cut 6 bases from V and 5 bases from J; bases unmatched to any gene: 6. CDR3 amino acids: CASSEGQGADEQYF. The CDR3 DNA follows: TGTGCCAGCAGCGAAGGACAGGGGGCAGACGAGCAGTACTTC.

This clonotype was picked up many times. This chain connects TRBV27 to TRBJ1-5; 10 bases fit TRBD1. This CDR3 has 14 residues. V lost 5 bases, J lost 7 bases, and 5 bases stayed unmatched. CDR1 is MNHEY, CDR2 SMNVEV, per germline (reference sequence). CDR3 sequence reads: CASSRTGGWQPQHF. CDR3 in DNA: TGTGCCAGCAGTCGGACAGGGGGATGGCAGCCCCAGCATTTT.

This clonotype was observed many times. The V and J genes are TRBV5-8 and TRBJ1-1, with TRBD1 matching over 8 bases. The length of the CDR3 is 17 residues. Germline V gene lookup returns CDR1 SGHTS and CDR2 YDEGEE. The V and J ends lost 0 bases and 0 bases, in that order; junction bases with no gene match: 7. CDR3 in DNA: TGTGCCAGCAGCTTGGGACAGGGGTTGGTTATGAACACTGAAGCTTTCTTT. Its translation: CASSLGQGLVMNTEAFF.

This clonotype was recorded many times. The chain couples TRBV5-1 to TRBJ1-3; 8 bases are a match to TRBD1. V lost 4 bases and J lost 0; bases outside the gene matches: 9. The length of the CDR3 is 17 residues. The germline V gene encodes CDR1 SGHRS and CDR2 YFSETQ. The CDR3 loop is CASSPLSGQGSGNTIYF. The DNA for the CDR3 is TGCGCCAGCAGCCCCCTAAGCGGACAGGGCTCTGGAAACACCATATATTTT.

This clonotype was seen at least ten times. The chain couples TRBV12-3 or TRBV12-4 to TRBJ1-5, with a possible D match to TRBD1 (5 bases). V was clipped by 3 bases and J by 7 bases, with 10 bases between them. This CDR3 region has 13 residues. The CDR3 here is CASSLVRDQPQHF. The CDR3 bases are TGTGCCAGCAGTTTGGTCAGGGACCAGCCCCAGCATTTT.

At least ten counts were recorded for this clonotype. The chain is built from TRBV25-1 and TRBJ1-5, with D tentatively TRBD1 (6 bases). V lost 4 bases, J lost 2 bases, and 18 bases lay in between. Germline V gene data show CDR1 as MGHDK and CDR2 as SYGVNS. This CDR3 has 17 amino acids. The CDR3 protein is CASSGPGGGGRNQPQHF. CDR3 DNA sequence: TGTGCCAGCAGTGGCCCCGGCGGCGGGGGCCGCAATCAGCCCCAGCATTTT. Together with reference TRBV25-1 and TRBJ1-5, the CDR3 gives the full variable domain: EADIYQTPRYLVIGTGKKITLECSQTMGHDKMYWYQQDPGMELHLIHYSYGVNSTEKGDLSSESTVSRIRTEHFPLTLESARPSHTSQYLCASSGPGGGGRNQPQHFGDGTRLSIL.

This clonotype was found once. Its ends do not fully match the called genes, so a read error is possible. V is TRBV19 and J is TRBJ1-1; no firm D call. The V gene's germline CDR1 is LNHDA and CDR2 SQIVND (reference sequence). The CDR3 covers 13 residues. The CDR3 nucleotides read TGTGCCAGTAGTATAACAGCGAACGCTGAAGCTTTCTTT. Translated, it gives CASSITANAEAFF.